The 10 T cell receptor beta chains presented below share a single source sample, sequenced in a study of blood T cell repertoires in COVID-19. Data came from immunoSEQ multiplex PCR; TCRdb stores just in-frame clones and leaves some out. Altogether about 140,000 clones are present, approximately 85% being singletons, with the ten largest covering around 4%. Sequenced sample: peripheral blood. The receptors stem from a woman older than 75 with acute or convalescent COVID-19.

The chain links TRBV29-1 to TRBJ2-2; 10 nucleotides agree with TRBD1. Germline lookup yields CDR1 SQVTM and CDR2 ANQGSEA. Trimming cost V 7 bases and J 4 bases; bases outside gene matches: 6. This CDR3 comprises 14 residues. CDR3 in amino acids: CSARTGGRTGELFF. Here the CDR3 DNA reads TGCAGCGCCAGGACAGGGGGACGCACCGGGGAGCTGTTTTTT.

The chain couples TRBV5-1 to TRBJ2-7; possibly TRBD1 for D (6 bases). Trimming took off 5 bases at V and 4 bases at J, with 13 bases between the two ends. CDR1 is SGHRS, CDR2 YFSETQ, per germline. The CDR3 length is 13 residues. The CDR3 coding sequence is TGCGCCAGCAGTTTTGGGGGCGGGTACGAGCAGTACTTC. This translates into CASSFGGGYEQYF. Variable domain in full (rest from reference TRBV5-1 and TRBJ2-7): KAGVTQTPRYLIKTRGQQVTLSCSPISGHRSVSWYQQTPGQGLQFLFEYFSETQRNKGNFPGRFSGRQFSNSRSEMNVSTLELGDSALYLCASSFGGGYEQYFGPGTRLTVT.

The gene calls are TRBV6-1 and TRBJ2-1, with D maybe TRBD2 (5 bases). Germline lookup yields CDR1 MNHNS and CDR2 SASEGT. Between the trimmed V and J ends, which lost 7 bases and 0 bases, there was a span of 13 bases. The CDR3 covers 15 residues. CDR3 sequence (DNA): TGTGCCAGCACGATCGGTGGGAGCTCCTACAATGAGCAGTTCTTC. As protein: CASTIGGSSYNEQFF.

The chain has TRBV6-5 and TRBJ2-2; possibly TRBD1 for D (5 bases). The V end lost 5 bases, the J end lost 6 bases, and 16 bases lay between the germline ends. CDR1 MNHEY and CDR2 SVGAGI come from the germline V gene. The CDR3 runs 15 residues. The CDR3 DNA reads TGTGCCAGCAGTACCCGGCAGGGAACGGCCGGGGAGCTGTTTTTT. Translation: CASSTRQGTAGELFF.

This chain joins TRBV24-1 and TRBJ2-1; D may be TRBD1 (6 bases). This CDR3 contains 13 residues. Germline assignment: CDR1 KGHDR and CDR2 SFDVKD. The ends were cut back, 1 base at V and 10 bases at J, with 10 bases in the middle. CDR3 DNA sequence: TGTGCCACCAGTGATTTTTACCAGGGGGAGCAGTTCTTC. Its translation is CATSDFYQGEQFF.

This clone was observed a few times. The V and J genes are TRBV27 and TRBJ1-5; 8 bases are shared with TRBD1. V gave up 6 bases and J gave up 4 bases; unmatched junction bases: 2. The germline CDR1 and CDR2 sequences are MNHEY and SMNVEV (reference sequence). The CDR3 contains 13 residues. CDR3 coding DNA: TGTGCCAGCAGGACAGGGGTAAATCAGCCCCAGCATTTT. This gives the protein CASRTGVNQPQHF.

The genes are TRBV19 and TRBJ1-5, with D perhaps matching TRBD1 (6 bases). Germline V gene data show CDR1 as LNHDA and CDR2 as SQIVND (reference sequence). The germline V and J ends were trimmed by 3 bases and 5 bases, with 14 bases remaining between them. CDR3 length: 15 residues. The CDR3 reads CASSMDREGDQPQHF. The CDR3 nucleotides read TGTGCCAGTAGTATGGATAGGGAGGGGGATCAGCCCCAGCATTTT.

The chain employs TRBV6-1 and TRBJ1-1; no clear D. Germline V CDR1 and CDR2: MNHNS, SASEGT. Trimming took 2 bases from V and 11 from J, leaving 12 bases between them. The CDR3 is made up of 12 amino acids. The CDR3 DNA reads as TGTGCCAGCAGTGAACTGTCCCTGGAGGCTTTCTTT. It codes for CASSELSLEAFF.

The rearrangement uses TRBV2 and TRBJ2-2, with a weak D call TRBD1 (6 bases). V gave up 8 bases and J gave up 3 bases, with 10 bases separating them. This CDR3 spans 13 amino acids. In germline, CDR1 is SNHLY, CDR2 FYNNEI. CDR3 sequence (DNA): TGTGCCAGCTGGAAGGGGGACACCGGGGAGCTGTTTTTT. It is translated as CASWKGDTGELFF.

The CDR3 sequence is CASSMVAGHEAFF. CDR3 nucleotide sequence: TGTGCCAGTAGTATGGTGGCGGGGCACGAAGCTTTCTTT. The rearrangement links TRBV19 to TRBJ1-1; D perhaps matches TRBD1 (5 bases). V lost 3 bases, J lost 8 bases, and 13 bases lay in between. Germline CDR1 and CDR2: LNHDA and SQIVND (reference sequence). The CDR3 has 13 residues.